A single sample gave rise to the 28 T cell receptor beta chains below, sequenced in a study of control samples from healthy donors and cancer patients. The method was immunoSEQ multiplex PCR; TCRdb's version includes in-frame clones alone and lacks a portion of them. The sample contains roughly 55,000 clones, under 95% of which appear only once. The sequenced sample consisted of PBMCs. These TCRs come from a man aged 35-49 years with colorectal cancer.

The chain combines TRBV19 with TRBJ2-2, with unresolved D. Germline V lookup: CDR1 LNHDA, CDR2 SQIVND (reference sequence). Trimming cost V 1 base and J 2 bases, with 8 bases left between them. The CDR3 covers 15 residues. Here the CDR3 reads CASSIVHRNTGELFF. The DNA of the CDR3 is TGTGCCAGTAGTATAGTTCACAGAAACACCGGGGAGCTGTTTTTT.

Worth noting for this clone: One junction end does not reproduce the germline sequence, and a read error may be involved. This chain connects TRBV19 to TRBJ1-1, with D maybe TRBD1 (5 bases). The CDR3 spans 13 residues. The germline V gene has CDR1 LNHDA and CDR2 SQIVND (reference sequence). CDR3: CASSMSSDTEAFF. CDR3 sequence (DNA): TGTGCCAGTAGTATGTCATCGGACACCGAAGCTTTCTTT.

V usage is TRBV6-5 and J usage is TRBJ1-1, with D perhaps TRBD1 (6 bases). This CDR3 has 13 amino acids. The germline V and J ends were trimmed by 4 bases and 4 bases, with 10 bases remaining between them. Germline CDR1 MNHEY, CDR2 SVGAGI. DNA of the CDR3: TGTGCCAGCAGTTCCAGGGGAACCACTGAAGCTTTCTTT. Encoded protein: CASSSRGTTEAFF.

This chain joins TRBV29-1 and TRBJ2-1; the D gene is possibly TRBD2 (6 bases). Trimming left V 4 bases short and J 7 bases short, with 11 bases between. The germline CDR1 and CDR2 sequences are SQVTM and ANQGSEA. This CDR3 has 12 amino acids. Here the CDR3 DNA reads TGCAGCGTTGGCCCCCGGGGGAATGAGCAGTTCTTC. As protein: CSVGPRGNEQFF.

CDR3 DNA sequence: TGCAGCGTAGGAGGACAGATGAACACTGAAGCTTTCTTT. Amino acid sequence: CSVGGQMNTEAFF. This chain links TRBV29-1 with TRBJ1-1, with D tentatively TRBD1 (6 bases). The V end was cut by 6 bases, the J end by 0 bases, with 11 bases between. The length of the CDR3 is 13 residues. Germline V gene sequence: CDR1 SQVTM, CDR2 ANQGSEA.

The chain uses TRBV30 and TRBJ1-6; no clear D gene. CDR1 is GTSNPN, CDR2 SVGIG, per germline (reference sequence). Trimming pared 5 bases from V and 6 bases from J, leaving 17 bases between. The CDR3 is 15 amino acids. The CDR3 DNA reads TGTGCCTGGGCGGGCGGTTTCAGAAGTAATTCACCCCTCCACTTT. Its translation is CAWAGGFRSNSPLHF.

J is TRBJ2-5 and V is TRBV3-1 (or the pseudogene TRBV3-2); 11 bases map to TRBD1. This CDR3 is 15 amino acids long. CDR1 is LGHDT and CDR2 is YNNKEL in the germline V gene (reference sequence). The V gene end was trimmed by 6 bases and the J gene end by 4 bases; junction bases not matched to a gene: 7. The CDR3 spells CASSPGTGGPETQYF. CDR3 in DNA: TGTGCCAGCAGTCCCGGGACAGGGGGACCAGAGACCCAGTACTTC.

V usage is TRBV21-1 and J usage is TRBJ2-2; the table's D call, TRBD1, has no DNA check behind it. TRBV21-1 represents a pseudogene. The CDR3 contains 16 residues. The CDR3 spells CASSKVVRVRWGELFF. CDR3 nucleotides: TGTGCCAGCAGCAAAGTCGTCAGGGTAAGGTGGGGGGAGCTGTTTTTT.

The V gene is TRBV3-1 (or the pseudogene TRBV3-2), the J gene TRBJ2-4; D gene uncertain. The germline V and J ends were trimmed by 5 bases and 0 bases, with 8 bases remaining between them. The CDR3 length is 14 residues. Germline V CDR1 and CDR2: LGHDT, YNNKEL (reference sequence). As DNA, the CDR3 is TGTGCCAGCAGCTCCCGGACAGCCAAAAACATTCAGTACTTC. Its protein is CASSSRTAKNIQYF.

The chain is built from TRBV11-3 and TRBJ2-7; possibly TRBD2 for D (6 bases). V gave up 3 bases and J gave up 2 bases, with 14 bases separating them. The germline gives CDR1 SGHNT, CDR2 YENEEA. The length of the CDR3 is 15 residues. The CDR3 DNA reads TGTGCCAGCAGCTTTCTAACCGGGGGACCCTACGAGCAGTACTTC. Protein: CASSFLTGGPYEQYF. Based on the CDR3 plus reference TRBV11-3 and TRBJ2-7, the full variable domain is EAGVVQSPRYKIIEKKQPVAFWCNPISGHNTLYWYLQNLGQGPELLIRYENEEAVDDSQLPKDRFSAERLKGVDSTLKIQPAELGDSAVYLCASSFLTGGPYEQYFGPGTRLTVT.

The chain has TRBV5-4 and TRBJ1-1; 9 bases are a match to TRBD1. The V segment lost 2 bases and the J segment 3 bases; nucleotides outside the gene matches: 2. This CDR3 region has 14 residues. Germline V CDR1 and CDR2: SGHNT, YYREEE (reference sequence). The CDR3 coding sequence is TGTGCCAGCAGCTTCCGGGACAGGGACACTGAAGCTTTCTTT. This codes for CASSFRDRDTEAFF.

The V gene is TRBV7-9, the J gene TRBJ1-4; D is possibly TRBD1 (5 bases). The V and J ends lost 4 bases and 2 bases respectively, with 20 bases between them. CDR1 and CDR2 from the germline V gene are SEHNR and FQNEAQ (reference sequence). CDR3 length equals 18 residues. This chain's CDR3 is CASSSKDILSSTNEKLFF. In nucleotides, the CDR3 is TGTGCCAGCAGCTCCAAGGACATCCTATCTAGTACTAATGAAAAACTGTTTTTT.

The rearrangement uses TRBV5-1 and TRBJ1-1, with TRBD1 identical over 7 bases. V shed 0 bases, J shed 7 bases, and the junction held 3 bases outside the gene matches. This CDR3 comprises 13 residues. Germline V lookup: CDR1 SGHRS, CDR2 YFSETQ. CDR3 amino acids: CASSLGDRVEAFF. The CDR3 DNA sequence: TGCGCCAGCAGCTTGGGGGACAGAGTTGAAGCTTTCTTT.

This sequence joins TRBV9 and TRBJ1-4; D ambiguous. Trimming pared 5 bases from V and 3 bases from J, leaving 17 bases between. Germline CDR1 SGDLS, CDR2 YYNGEE. The CDR3 is 16 amino acids. In DNA, the CDR3 is TGTGCCAGCAGTACTTATAGAGAGAGATCTAATGAAAAACTGTTTTTT. It specifies CASSTYRERSNEKLFF.

The V and J genes are TRBV9 and TRBJ2-2, with TRBD2 matching over 15 bases. Germline lookup yields CDR1 SGDLS and CDR2 YYNGEE. Losses at the gene ends were 4 bases for V and 3 bases for J; bases not matched to a gene: 7. CDR3 length equals 18 residues. CDR3 region: CASSTGTSGGKYTGELFF. In DNA form, the CDR3 reads TGTGCCAGCAGCACAGGGACTAGCGGGGGGAAGTACACCGGGGAGCTGTTTTTT.

The chain links TRBV3-1 (or the pseudogene TRBV3-2) to TRBJ2-5; D possibly corresponds to TRBD2 (6 bases). V lost 4 bases to trimming and J lost 5 bases, with 17 bases between them. Germline values: CDR1 LGHDT, CDR2 YNNKEL (reference sequence). This CDR3 contains 15 residues. In DNA form, the CDR3 reads TGTGCCAGCAGCCGAGGCGCTGGAGGGGTGGAGACCCAGTACTTC. It translates to CASSRGAGGVETQYF.

V usage is TRBV9 and J usage is TRBJ2-3; D call uncertain. Between the trimmed V and J ends, which lost 4 bases and 0 bases, there was a span of 15 bases. This CDR3 is built from 16 residues. Germline V CDR1 and CDR2: SGDLS, YYNGEE. In nucleotides, the CDR3 is TGTGCCAGCAGCCCCCGGTCTGGTCCTAGCACAGATACGCAGTATTTT. Protein product: CASSPRSGPSTDTQYF.

This chain joins TRBV6-5 and TRBJ1-1; maybe TRBD1 (5 bases). This CDR3 region has 14 residues. Germline values: CDR1 MNHEY, CDR2 SVGAGI. The V end was cut by 4 bases, the J end by 0 bases, with 9 bases between. As DNA, the CDR3 is TGTGCCAGCAGTTTGGGGGTTATGAACACTGAAGCTTTCTTT. Translated: CASSLGVMNTEAFF.

The V and J genes are TRBV27 and TRBJ1-1, with 8 bases fitting TRBD1. There are 14 residues in the CDR3. Trimming took 3 bases from V and 2 from J; bases not matched to a gene: 2. The germline V gene has CDR1 MNHEY and CDR2 SMNVEV (reference sequence). The CDR3 DNA sequence: TGTGCCAGCAGTTTCGGACAGGGTAACACTGAAGCTTTCTTT. Translating it yields CASSFGQGNTEAFF.

The V gene is TRBV6-5, the J gene TRBJ2-1; D not resolved. The CDR3 is 11 residues long. V lost 7 bases and J lost 13, with 14 bases in between. Germline CDR1 reads MNHEY; CDR2 reads SVGAGI. CDR3 loop: CASTRALLQFF. DNA for the CDR3: TGTGCCAGCACCAGAGCCCTTTTACAGTTCTTC.

The J gene is TRBJ1-6, the V gene TRBV9; TRBD1 matches at 8 bases. CDR1 SGDLS and CDR2 YYNGEE come from the germline V gene. The CDR3 consists of 17 residues. Trimming took 3 bases from V and 6 from J; bases not matched to a gene: 11. The CDR3 sequence is CASSDPNRQGSNSPLHF. CDR3 in DNA: TGTGCCAGCAGCGACCCTAACAGACAGGGGAGTAATTCACCCCTCCACTTT.

V and J are TRBV12-3 or TRBV12-4 and TRBJ1-1; unclear D gene. This CDR3 contains 13 residues. Between the trimmed V and J ends, which lost 7 bases and 1 base, there was a span of 10 bases. This chain's CDR3 is CASTLQENTEAFF. CDR3 nucleotides: TGTGCCAGCACTCTTCAGGAGAACACTGAAGCTTTCTTT.

The rearrangement uses TRBV7-8 and TRBJ2-4, with 10 bases lining up with TRBD1. The CDR3 totals 14 residues. Losses at the gene ends were 1 base for V and 7 bases for J; bases not matched to a gene: 1. Germline CDR1 reads SGHVS; CDR2 reads FQNEAQ. The CDR3 region is CASSLGQGANIQYF. The CDR3 region has the DNA TGTGCCAGCAGCTTAGGACAGGGGGCTAACATTCAGTACTTC.

The rearrangement uses TRBV11-3 and TRBJ1-2; the D gene is possibly TRBD1 (5 bases). V lost 4 bases and J 4 bases, leaving 22 bases between the germline ends. From germline, CDR1 is SGHNT and CDR2 YENEEA. The CDR3 length is 17 residues. The CDR3 bases are TGTGCCAGCAGCTCGGCTGGGGCCAATAGAGGATCCTATGGCTACACCTTC. Translated: CASSSAGANRGSYGYTF. The entire variable domain, with the rest obtained from reference TRBV11-3 and TRBJ1-2, is as follows: EAGVVQSPRYKIIEKKQPVAFWCNPISGHNTLYWYLQNLGQGPELLIRYENEEAVDDSQLPKDRFSAERLKGVDSTLKIQPAELGDSAVYLCASSSAGANRGSYGYTFGSGTRLTVV.

This chain connects TRBV7-9 to TRBJ2-3; 7 bases line up with TRBD1. Losses at the gene ends were 4 bases for V and 3 bases for J; bases not matched to a gene: 19. The germline gives CDR1 SEHNR, CDR2 FQNEAQ (reference sequence). This CDR3 has 19 amino acids. The chain's CDR3 is CASSYQWSGQVKATDTQYF. The CDR3 DNA follows: TGTGCCAGCAGCTACCAGTGGTCCGGACAGGTCAAAGCGACAGATACGCAGTATTTT.

The V call is TRBV5-1, the J call TRBJ2-2, with D possibly matching TRBD1 (7 bases). Germline V gene lookup returns CDR1 SGHRS and CDR2 YFSETQ. The CDR3 consists of 16 residues. V was clipped by 4 bases and J by 4 bases, with 17 bases between them. CDR3 loop: CASSPKGQGGTGELFF. The CDR3 DNA follows: TGCGCCAGCAGCCCGAAAGGGCAGGGGGGCACCGGGGAGCTGTTTTTT.

This clone was counted between two and nine times. This chain uses TRBV5-4 with TRBJ1-1; D call uncertain. CDR3 size: 14 residues. Germline CDR1 reads SGHNT; CDR2 reads YYREEE (reference sequence). Trimming took off 1 base at V and 4 bases at J, with 11 bases between the two ends. The CDR3 DNA is TGTGCCAGCAGCTTGACCCTCTCCGGCACTGAAGCTTTCTTT. It encodes CASSLTLSGTEAFF.

The rearrangement links TRBV6-5 to TRBJ2-3; 9 nucleotides match TRBD2. Germline-derived CDR1 and CDR2 are MNHEY and SVGAGI. V gave up 5 bases and J gave up 2 bases; unmatched junction bases: 2. The CDR3 covers 14 residues. The DNA for the CDR3 is TGTGCCAGCAGTCTAGCGGGGAACACAGATACGCAGTATTTT. Its protein product is CASSLAGNTDTQYF.